This TCR beta chain was found in a study of blood T cell repertoires in COVID-19. The overall study: From the United States, Italy and Spain came samples of acute and convalescent COVID-19.

Here immunoSEQ multiplex PCR was the method, and the copy in TCRdb shows in-frame clones only, minus some. The repertoire consists of about 82,000 clones, with 78% occurring once and the leading ten covering about a third. In germline, CDR1 is SGDLS, CDR2 YYNGEE. Losses at the gene ends were 1 base for V and 2 bases for J; bases not matched to a gene: 8. The CDR3 length is 18 residues. The sequencing input was peripheral blood. The V call is TRBV9, the J call TRBJ2-1; 11 bases line up with TRBD2. The sequence was obtained from a man aged 55 to 70 with COVID-19, enrolled during active disease. CDR3 sequence reads: CASSVRASGRPAYNEQFF. The CDR3 DNA reads as TGTGCCAGCAGCGTAAGGGCTAGCGGGAGGCCTGCCTACAATGAGCAGTTCTTC. The full variable domain, rest sourced from reference TRBV9 and TRBJ2-1, is DSGVTQTPKHLITATGQRVTLRCSPRSGDLSVYWYQQSLDQGLQFLIQYYNGEERAKGNILERFSAQQFPDLHSELNLSSLELGDSALYFCASSVRASGRPAYNEQFFGPGTRLTVL.